A selection of T cell receptor beta chains follows, all from one sample in a study of metastatic and nonmetastatic thyroid tumors. MiXCR was used by TCRdb to re-call the PCR reads. The table records around 41,000 clones, 3% to 3.5% of them present only once. The sample taken for sequencing was blood. The receptors originated from a female donor with papillary thyroid cancer or a benign thyroid nodule (not recorded which). Some clones in this sample may be carry-over from other donors' samples. Each CDR3 is given without its conserved first and last residue.

v_gene	j_gene	CDR3aa
TRBV30	TRBJ2-3	ACSAGFWSDTQY
TRBV6-1	TRBJ2-2	ASRTGGADTGELF
TRBV20-1	TRBJ1-4	SARSTSEKLF
TRBV6-1	TRBJ1-6	ASNARVYNSPLH
TRBV11-2	TRBJ1-2	ASSFNDRIPYGYT
TRBV9	TRBJ1-1	ASSVGLVGQGSKGDTEAF
TRBV14	TRBJ2-7	ASSQLLKRGLEVQY
TRBV11-3	TRBJ2-7	ASSRYSGKVSHEQY
TRBV29-1	TRBJ2-1	SVGVNNEQF
TRBV5-4	TRBJ2-1	ASSLPRGEGYNEQF
TRBV6-1	TRBJ1-1	ASTETGYTEAF
TRBV27	TRBJ2-7	ASSPRLGREVLHEQY
TRBV30	TRBJ2-2	AWSEVNTGELF
TRBV7-3	TRBJ2-7	ASSAVAGSPYEQY
TRBV19	TRBJ2-6	ASSIGTSGGLFDGANVLT
TRBV5-1	TRBJ2-2	ASSSGLGAAGELF
TRBV20-1	TRBJ2-1	SASRALAGKDNEQF
TRBV6-1	TRBJ2-6	ASQAGGDPGANVLT
TRBV10-3	TRBJ2-3	AISESTKSTQY
TRBV11-3	TRBJ1-2	ASSKAVFYGYT
TRBV20-1	TRBJ2-3	SARGTGVHRYAV
TRBV7-3	TRBJ1-1	ASSLGRGPPLNTEAF
TRBV5-1	TRBJ2-1	ASSLALANNYNEQF
TRBV4-1	TRBJ2-1	AGSQLIRTSGNEQF
TRBV5-1	TRBJ2-2	ASSLHTGELF
TRBV12-3/TRBV12-4	TRBJ2-2	ASSKTGGNTGELF
TRBV11-2	TRBJ2-5	ASRPQTLQETQY
TRBV6-5	TRBJ1-1	ASSSVSNTEAF
TRBV30	TRBJ1-4	AWSRRTENEKLF
TRBV5-1	TRBJ2-3	ASSLGQTGDTQY
TRBV20-1	TRBJ2-3	SASVSTLTDTQY
TRBV20-1	TRBJ1-4	SAPGGGRGRINERLF
TRBV3-1	TRBJ1-2	ASSQGWGGNYGYT
TRBV5-5	TRBJ2-7	ASSLVGGDYEQY
TRBV7-2	TRBJ1-3	ASSFLGNTIY
TRBV20-1	TRBJ2-3	SARDPQREGSTDTQY
TRBV6-1	TRBJ2-3	ASSDLAGGPDTQY
TRBV6-2/TRBV6-3	TRBJ2-1	ASIPGTCPYNEQF
TRBV28	TRBJ2-2	ASTGDRGSVGELF
TRBV5-1	TRBJ2-2	ASSFGQGGTGELF
TRBV20-1	TRBJ1-6	SALFGTEGSPLH
TRBV28	TRBJ1-1	ASSSPTGTEAF
TRBV2	TRBJ1-4	ASRRSVLNEKLF
TRBV11-2	TRBJ1-2	ASSPLGGDRNYGYT
TRBV5-8	TRBJ1-5	ASSFFRTNQPQH
TRBV10-3	TRBJ2-7	AISESSGTGSYEQY